This T cell receptor (beta chain) appears in the sequencing data of a study of CD8+CD57+ T cells in acquired aplastic anemia. Study background: Sorted cells (CD4+ and CD8+) yielded DNA amounts that averaged approximately 3.2 ug.

Patients selected for sequencing had displayed CD8+CD57+ cell expansion by flow cytometry. No patient had been given any therapy when blood was sampled. CDR1 and CDR2 (germline): ENHRY, SYGVKD. CDR3 size: 16 residues. V shed 2 bases, J shed 2 bases, and the junction held 5 bases outside the gene matches. With regard to this clonotype: Its target is not known.

Genomic DNA served as template for TCR beta VDJ and CDR3 profiling. In TCRdb, the reads were re-called with MiXCR into one record per CDR3 protein. The data contain under 350,000 distinct CDR3 sequences, about three fifths of them singletons. Study findings and constraints: Approximately 30 CD8+ CDR3 sequences were shared between patients and controls.

The source of this sequence is a human donor with aplastic anemia. This chain uses TRBV10-3 with TRBJ2-3, with 9 bases matching TRBD2. Source material: sorted CD4+, CD8+, or CD8+CD57+ T cells (not recorded which) from PBMCs. CDR3 region: CAISEVASGVTDTQYF. For the CDR3, the DNA is TGTGCCATCAGTGAGGTGGCTAGCGGGGTCACAGATACGCAGTATTTT.